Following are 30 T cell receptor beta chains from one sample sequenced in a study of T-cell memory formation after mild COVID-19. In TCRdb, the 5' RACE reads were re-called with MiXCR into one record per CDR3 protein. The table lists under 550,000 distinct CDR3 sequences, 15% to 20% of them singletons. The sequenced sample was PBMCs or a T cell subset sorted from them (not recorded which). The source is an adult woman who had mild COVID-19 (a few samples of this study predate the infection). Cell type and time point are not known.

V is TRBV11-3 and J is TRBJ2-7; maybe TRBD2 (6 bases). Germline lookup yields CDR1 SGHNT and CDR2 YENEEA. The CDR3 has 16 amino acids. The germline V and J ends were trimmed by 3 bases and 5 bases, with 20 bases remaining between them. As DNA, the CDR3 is TGTGCCAGCAGCTTTCGGGCAGGTCGGGAGTTCGACGAGCAGTACTTC. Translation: CASSFRAGREFDEQYF.

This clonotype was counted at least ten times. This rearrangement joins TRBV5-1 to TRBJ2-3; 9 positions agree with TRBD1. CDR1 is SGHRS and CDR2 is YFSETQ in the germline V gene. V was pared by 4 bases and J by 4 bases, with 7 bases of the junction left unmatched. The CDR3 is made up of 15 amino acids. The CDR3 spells CASSPGQGQSDTQYF. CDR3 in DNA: TGCGCCAGCAGCCCGGGACAGGGACAATCAGATACGCAGTATTTT.

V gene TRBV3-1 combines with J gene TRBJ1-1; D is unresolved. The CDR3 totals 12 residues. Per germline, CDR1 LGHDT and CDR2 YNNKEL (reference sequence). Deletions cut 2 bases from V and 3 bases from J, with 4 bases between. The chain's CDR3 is CASSQSHTEAFF. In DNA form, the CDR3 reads TGTGCCAGCAGCCAAAGCCACACTGAAGCTTTCTTT. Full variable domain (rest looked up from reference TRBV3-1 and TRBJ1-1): DTAVSQTPKYLVTQMGNDKSIKCEQNLGHDTMYWYKQDSKKFLKIMFSYNNKELIINETVPNRFSPKSPDKAHLNLHINSLELGDSAVYFCASSQSHTEAFFGQGTRLTVV.

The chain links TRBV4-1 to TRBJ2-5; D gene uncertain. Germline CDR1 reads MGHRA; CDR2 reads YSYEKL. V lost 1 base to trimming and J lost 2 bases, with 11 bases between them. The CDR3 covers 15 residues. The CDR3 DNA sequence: TGCGCCAGCAGCCAAGTTAGGTCAGGACAAGAGACCCAGTACTTC. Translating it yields CASSQVRSGQETQYF.

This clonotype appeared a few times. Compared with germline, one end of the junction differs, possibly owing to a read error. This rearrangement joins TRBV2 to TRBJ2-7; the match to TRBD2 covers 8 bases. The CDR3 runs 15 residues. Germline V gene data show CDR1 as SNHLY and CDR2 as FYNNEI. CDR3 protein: CASTAPREGSYEKYF. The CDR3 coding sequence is TGTGCCAGCACTGCCCCTCGGGAGGGTTCCTACGAGAAGTACTTC.

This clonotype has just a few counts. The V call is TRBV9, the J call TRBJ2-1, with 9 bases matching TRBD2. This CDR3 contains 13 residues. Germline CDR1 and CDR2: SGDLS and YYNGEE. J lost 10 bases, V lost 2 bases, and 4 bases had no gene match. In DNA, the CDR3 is TGTGCCAGCAGCGTCGGGACTAGCTCAGAGCAGTTCTTC. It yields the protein CASSVGTSSEQFF.

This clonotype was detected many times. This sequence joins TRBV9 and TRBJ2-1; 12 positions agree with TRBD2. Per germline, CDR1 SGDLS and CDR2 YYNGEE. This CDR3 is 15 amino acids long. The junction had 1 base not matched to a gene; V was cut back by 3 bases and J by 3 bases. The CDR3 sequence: CASSATSGGYNEQFF. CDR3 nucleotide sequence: TGTGCCAGCAGCGCGACTAGCGGGGGCTACAATGAGCAGTTCTTC.

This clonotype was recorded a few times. The CDR3 region has the DNA TGTGCCAGCAGCTTAGGGCCAGGATTCCTCTACGAGCAGTACTTC. It specifies CASSLGPGFLYEQYF. The rearrangement uses TRBV7-2 and TRBJ2-7; D unclear. The V gene's germline CDR1 is SGHTA and CDR2 FQGNSA. The ends were cut back, 1 base at V and 3 bases at J, with 13 bases in the middle. This CDR3 has 15 amino acids.

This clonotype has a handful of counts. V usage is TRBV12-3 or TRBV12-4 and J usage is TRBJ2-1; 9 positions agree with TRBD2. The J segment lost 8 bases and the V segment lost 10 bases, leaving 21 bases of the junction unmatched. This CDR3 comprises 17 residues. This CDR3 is CATLGHGGGAEGYEQFF. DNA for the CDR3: TGTGCCACTCTCGGGCACGGCGGGGGGGCCGAGGGATATGAGCAGTTCTTC.

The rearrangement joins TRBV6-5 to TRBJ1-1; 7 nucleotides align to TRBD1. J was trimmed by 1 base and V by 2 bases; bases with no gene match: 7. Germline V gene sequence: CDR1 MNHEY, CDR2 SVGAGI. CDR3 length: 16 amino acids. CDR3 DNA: TGTGCCAGCAGTTACCTCATGACAGGGTCGAACACTGAAGCTTTCTTT. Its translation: CASSYLMTGSNTEAFF.

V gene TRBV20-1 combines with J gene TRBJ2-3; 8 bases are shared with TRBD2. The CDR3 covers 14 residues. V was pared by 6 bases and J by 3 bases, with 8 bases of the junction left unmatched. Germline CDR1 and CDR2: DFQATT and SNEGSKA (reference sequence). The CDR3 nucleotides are TGCAGTGCCCTCACTAGCGGAAGGACAGATACGCAGTATTTT. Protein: CSALTSGRTDTQYF.

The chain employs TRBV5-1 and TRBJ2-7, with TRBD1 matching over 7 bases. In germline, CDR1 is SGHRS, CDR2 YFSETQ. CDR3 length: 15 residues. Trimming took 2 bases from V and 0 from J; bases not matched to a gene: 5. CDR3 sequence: CASSFHRDSSYEQYF. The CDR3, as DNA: TGCGCCAGCAGCTTCCACCGGGACAGCTCCTACGAGCAGTACTTC.

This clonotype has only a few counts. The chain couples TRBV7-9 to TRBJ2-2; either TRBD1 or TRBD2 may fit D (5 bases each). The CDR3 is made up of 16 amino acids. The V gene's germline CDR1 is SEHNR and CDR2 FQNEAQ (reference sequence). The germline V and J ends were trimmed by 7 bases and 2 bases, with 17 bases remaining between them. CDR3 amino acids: CASTSPGTPNTGELFF. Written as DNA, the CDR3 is TGTGCCAGCACCTCACCAGGGACCCCTAACACCGGGGAGCTGTTTTTT.

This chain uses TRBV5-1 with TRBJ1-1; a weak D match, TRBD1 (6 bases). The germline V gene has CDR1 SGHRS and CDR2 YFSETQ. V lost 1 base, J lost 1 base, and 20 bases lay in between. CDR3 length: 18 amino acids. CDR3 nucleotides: TGCGCCAGCAGCTTGTCAAGTTTTGGACAGTTTACGAACACTGAAGCTTTCTTT. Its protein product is CASSLSSFGQFTNTEAFF.

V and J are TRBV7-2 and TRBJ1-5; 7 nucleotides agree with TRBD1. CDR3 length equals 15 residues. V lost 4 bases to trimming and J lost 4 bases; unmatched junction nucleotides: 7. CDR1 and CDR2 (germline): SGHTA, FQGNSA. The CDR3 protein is CASSSDRVRNQPQHF. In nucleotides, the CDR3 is TGTGCCAGCAGCTCAGACAGGGTACGGAATCAGCCCCAGCATTTT.

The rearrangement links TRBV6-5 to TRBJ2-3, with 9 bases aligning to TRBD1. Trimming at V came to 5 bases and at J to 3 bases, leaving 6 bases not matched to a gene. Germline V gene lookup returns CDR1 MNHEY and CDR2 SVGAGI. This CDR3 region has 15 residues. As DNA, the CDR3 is TGTGCCAGCAGTAAATACAGGGGGCCAACAGATACGCAGTATTTT. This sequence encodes CASSKYRGPTDTQYF.

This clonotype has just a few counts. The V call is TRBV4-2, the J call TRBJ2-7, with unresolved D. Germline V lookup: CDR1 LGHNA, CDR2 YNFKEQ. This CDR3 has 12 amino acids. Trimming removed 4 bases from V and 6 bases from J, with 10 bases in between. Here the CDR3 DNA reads TGTGCCAGCAGCCTAGACACCGTCGAGCAGTACTTC. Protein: CASSLDTVEQYF.

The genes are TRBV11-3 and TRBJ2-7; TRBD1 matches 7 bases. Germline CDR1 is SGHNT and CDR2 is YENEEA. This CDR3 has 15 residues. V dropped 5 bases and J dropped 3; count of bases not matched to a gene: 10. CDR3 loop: CASSGAPGQFYEQYF. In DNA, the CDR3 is TGTGCCAGCAGCGGCGCTCCGGGACAGTTCTACGAGCAGTACTTC. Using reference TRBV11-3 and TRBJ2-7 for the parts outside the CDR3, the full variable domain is EAGVVQSPRYKIIEKKQPVAFWCNPISGHNTLYWYLQNLGQGPELLIRYENEEAVDDSQLPKDRFSAERLKGVDSTLKIQPAELGDSAVYLCASSGAPGQFYEQYFGPGTRLTVT.

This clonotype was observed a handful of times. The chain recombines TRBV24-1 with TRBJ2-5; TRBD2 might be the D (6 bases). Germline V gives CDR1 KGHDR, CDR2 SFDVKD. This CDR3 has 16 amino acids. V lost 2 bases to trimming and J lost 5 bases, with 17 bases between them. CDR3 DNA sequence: TGTGCCACCAGTGATTCTTCCGGGAGCTACTGGGAGACCCAGTACTTC. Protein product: CATSDSSGSYWETQYF.

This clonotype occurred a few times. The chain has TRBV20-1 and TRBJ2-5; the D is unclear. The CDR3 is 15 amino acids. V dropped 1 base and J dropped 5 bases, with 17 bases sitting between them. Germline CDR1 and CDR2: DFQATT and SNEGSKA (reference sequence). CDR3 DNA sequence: TGCAGTGCTAGAGCCCTGATGGGCCAGTGGGAGACCCAGTACTTC. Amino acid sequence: CSARALMGQWETQYF.

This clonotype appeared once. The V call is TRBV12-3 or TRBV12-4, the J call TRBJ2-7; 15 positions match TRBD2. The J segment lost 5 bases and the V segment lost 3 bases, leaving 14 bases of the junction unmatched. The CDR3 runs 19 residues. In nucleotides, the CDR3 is TGTGCCAGCAGTTTCTGGACTAGCGGGAGGGTTCCGAGGTCGGACGAGCAGTACTTC. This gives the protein CASSFWTSGRVPRSDEQYF.

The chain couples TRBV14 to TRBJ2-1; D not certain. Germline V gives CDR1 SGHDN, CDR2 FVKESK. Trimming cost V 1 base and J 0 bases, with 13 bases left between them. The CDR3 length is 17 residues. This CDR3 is CASSQALLGISYNEQFF. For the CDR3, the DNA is TGTGCCAGCAGCCAAGCACTCCTAGGGATCTCCTACAATGAGCAGTTCTTC.

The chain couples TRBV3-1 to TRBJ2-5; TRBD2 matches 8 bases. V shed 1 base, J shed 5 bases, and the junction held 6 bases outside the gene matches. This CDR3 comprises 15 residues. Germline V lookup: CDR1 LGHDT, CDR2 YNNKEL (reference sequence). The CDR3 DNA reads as TGTGCCAGCAGCCAAGCGGCGGGGGGATGGGAGACCCAGTACTTC. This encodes CASSQAAGGWETQYF.

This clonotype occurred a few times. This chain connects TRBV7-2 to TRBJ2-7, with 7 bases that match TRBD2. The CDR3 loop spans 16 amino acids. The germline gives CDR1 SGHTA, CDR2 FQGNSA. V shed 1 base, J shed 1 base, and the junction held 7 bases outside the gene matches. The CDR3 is CASSLGVAGVSYEQYF. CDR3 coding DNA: TGTGCCAGCAGCTTAGGGGTAGCGGGCGTATCCTACGAGCAGTACTTC.

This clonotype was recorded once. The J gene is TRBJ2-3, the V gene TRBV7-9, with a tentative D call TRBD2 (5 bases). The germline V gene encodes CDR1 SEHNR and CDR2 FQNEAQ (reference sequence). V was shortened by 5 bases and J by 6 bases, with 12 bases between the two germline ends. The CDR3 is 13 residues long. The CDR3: CASSKGGSDTQYF. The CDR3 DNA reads TGTGCCAGCAGCAAGGGCGGGTCTGATACGCAGTATTTT.

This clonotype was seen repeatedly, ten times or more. CDR3 residues: CASSYSGTGETYEQYF. CDR3 nucleotide sequence: TGCGCCAGCAGCTATTCCGGGACAGGGGAAACCTACGAGCAGTACTTC. The chain carries TRBV4-3 and TRBJ2-7; 10 nucleotides match TRBD1. Germline V gives CDR1 LGHNA, CDR2 YSLEER. The CDR3 length is 16 residues. The junction had 9 bases not matched to a gene; V was cut back by 5 bases and J by 2 bases.

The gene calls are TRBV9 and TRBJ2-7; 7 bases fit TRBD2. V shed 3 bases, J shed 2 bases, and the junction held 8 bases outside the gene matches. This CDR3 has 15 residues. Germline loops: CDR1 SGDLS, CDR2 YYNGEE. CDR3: CASSESSGTPYEQYF. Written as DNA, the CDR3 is TGTGCCAGCAGCGAGTCGAGCGGGACCCCCTACGAGCAGTACTTC.

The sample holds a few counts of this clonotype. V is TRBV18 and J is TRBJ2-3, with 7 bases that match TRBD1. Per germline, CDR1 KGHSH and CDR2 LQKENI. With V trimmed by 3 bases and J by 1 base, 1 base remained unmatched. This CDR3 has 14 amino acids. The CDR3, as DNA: TGTGCCAGCTCACCCCAGGGGGGCACAGATACGCAGTATTTT. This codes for CASSPQGGTDTQYF.

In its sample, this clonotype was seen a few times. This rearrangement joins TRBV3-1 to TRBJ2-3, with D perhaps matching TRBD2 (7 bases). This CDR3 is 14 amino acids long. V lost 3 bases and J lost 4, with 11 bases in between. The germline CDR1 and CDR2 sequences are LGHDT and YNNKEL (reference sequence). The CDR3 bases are TGTGCCAGCAGCCAGGGGGGGCACTCAGATACGCAGTATTTT. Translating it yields CASSQGGHSDTQYF.

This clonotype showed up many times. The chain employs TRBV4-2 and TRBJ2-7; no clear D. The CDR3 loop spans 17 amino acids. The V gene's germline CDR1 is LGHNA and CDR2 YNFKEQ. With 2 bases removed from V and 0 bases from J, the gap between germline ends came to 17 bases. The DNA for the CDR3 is TGTGCCAGCAGCCAAACTGGAATAGGGAAGGACTCCTACGAGCAGTACTTC. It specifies CASSQTGIGKDSYEQYF.